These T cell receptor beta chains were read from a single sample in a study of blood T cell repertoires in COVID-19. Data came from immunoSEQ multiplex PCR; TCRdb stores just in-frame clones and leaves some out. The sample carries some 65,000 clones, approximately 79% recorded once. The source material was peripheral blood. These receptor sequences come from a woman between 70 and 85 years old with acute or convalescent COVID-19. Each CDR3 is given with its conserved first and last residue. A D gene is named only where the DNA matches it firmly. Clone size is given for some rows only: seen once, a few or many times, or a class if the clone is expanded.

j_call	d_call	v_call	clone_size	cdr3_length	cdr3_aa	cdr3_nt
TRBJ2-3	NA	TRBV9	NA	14	CAGSLKAGPDTQYF	TGTGCCGGCAGCTTAAAAGCTGGTCCAGATACGCAGTATTTT
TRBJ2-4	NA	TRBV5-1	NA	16	CASSLEGGTAKNIQYF	TGCGCCAGCAGCTTGGAAGGAGGCACAGCCAAAAACATTCAGTACTTC
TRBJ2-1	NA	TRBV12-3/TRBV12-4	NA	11	CASTTGNEQFF	TGTGCCAGCACGACGGGGAATGAGCAGTTCTTC
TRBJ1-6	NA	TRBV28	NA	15	CASSLGPPYNSPLHF	TGTGCCAGCAGTTTGGGGCCCCCGTATAATTCACCCCTCCACTTT
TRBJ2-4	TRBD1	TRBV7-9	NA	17	CASSISGTGAAKNIQYF	TGTGCCAGCAGCATATCCGGGACAGGGGCTGCCAAAAACATTCAGTACTTC
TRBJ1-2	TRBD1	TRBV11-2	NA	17	CASSQKPQTGSNYGYTF	TGTGCCAGCAGCCAAAAACCCCAGACAGGGTCTAACTATGGCTACACCTTC
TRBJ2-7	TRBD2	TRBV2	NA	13	CASGGGGKGEQYF	TGTGCCAGCGGAGGCGGGGGTAAAGGCGAGCAGTACTTC
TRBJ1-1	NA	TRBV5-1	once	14	CASSVRLENTEAFF	TGCGCCAGCAGTGTCAGGTTAGAGAACACTGAAGCTTTCTTT
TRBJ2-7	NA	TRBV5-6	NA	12	CASSFVLDEQYF	TGTGCCAGCAGCTTCGTCCTCGACGAGCAGTACTTC
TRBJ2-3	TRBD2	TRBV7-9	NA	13	CASSLAGGDTQYF	TGTGCCAGCAGCTTGGCGGGAGGGGATACGCAGTATTTT
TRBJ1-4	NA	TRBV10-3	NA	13	CAINQGRSEKLFF	TGTGCCATCAACCAGGGGCGAAGTGAAAAACTGTTTTTT
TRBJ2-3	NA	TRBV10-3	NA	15	CAISERGRDTDTQYF	TGTGCCATCAGTGAAAGGGGGAGGGACACAGATACGCAGTATTTT
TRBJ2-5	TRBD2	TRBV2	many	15	CASSEELAAQETQYF	TGTGCCAGCAGTGAAGAACTAGCGGCCCAAGAGACCCAGTACTTC
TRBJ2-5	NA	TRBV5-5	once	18	CASSPADSTNLGGETQYF	TGTGCCAGCAGCCCCGCGGACTCGACAAACTTAGGGGGAGAGACCCAGTACTTC
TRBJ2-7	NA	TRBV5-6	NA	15	CASSLGTLRAYEQYF	TGTGCCAGCAGCTTAGGGACATTACGCGCATACGAGCAGTACTTC
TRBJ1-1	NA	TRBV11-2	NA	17	CASSYRANPGANTEAFF	TGTGCCAGCAGCTACAGGGCCAACCCCGGGGCGAACACTGAAGCTTTCTTT
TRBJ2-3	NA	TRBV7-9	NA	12	CASSLDSDTQYF	TGTGCCAGCAGCTTGGACTCAGATACGCAGTATTTT
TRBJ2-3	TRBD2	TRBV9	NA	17	CASSATSGGPRTDTQYF	TGTGCCAGCAGCGCGACTAGCGGGGGGCCACGCACAGATACGCAGTATTTT
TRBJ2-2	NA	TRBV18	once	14	CASSLDRNTGELFF	TGTGCCAGCTCACTGGACAGGAACACCGGGGAGCTGTTTTTT
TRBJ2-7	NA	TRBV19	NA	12	CASSNRVHEQYF	TGTGCCAGTAGTAACAGGGTCCACGAGCAGTACTTC
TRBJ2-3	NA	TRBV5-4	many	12	CASSSGWDTQYF	TGTGCCAGCAGCTCAGGGTGGGATACGCAGTATTTT
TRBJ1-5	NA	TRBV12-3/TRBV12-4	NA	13	CASSPGYNQPQHF	TGTGCCAGCAGTCCGGGATACAATCAGCCCCAGCATTTT
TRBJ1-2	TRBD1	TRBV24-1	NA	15	CATSESGTGDYGYTF	TGTGCCACCAGTGAGTCCGGGACAGGGGACTATGGCTACACCTTC
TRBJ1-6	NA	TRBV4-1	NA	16	CASSQANLPGDSPLHF	TGCGCCAGCAGCCAAGCAAACCTTCCAGGGGATTCACCCCTCCACTTT
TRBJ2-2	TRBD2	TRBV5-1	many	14	CASSLATSGGELFF	TGCGCCAGCAGCTTGGCGACTAGCGGGGGGGAGCTGTTTTTT
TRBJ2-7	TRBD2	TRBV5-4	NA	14	CASSDRLAGVEQYF	TGTGCCAGCAGTGACCGGCTAGCGGGGGTCGAGCAGTACTTC
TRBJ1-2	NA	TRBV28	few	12	CASSYGRGGYTF	TGTGCCAGCAGTTATGGCCGGGGGGGCTACACCTTC
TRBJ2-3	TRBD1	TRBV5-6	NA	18	CASSVNYGTGNILYTQYF	TGTGCCAGCAGCGTAAACTACGGGACAGGAAATATACTGTATACGCAGTATTTT
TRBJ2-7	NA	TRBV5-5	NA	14	CASSLRFEGYEQYF	TGTGCCAGCAGCTTAAGGTTTGAGGGCTACGAGCAGTACTTC
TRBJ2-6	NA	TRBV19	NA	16	CASSIQQISGANVLTF	TGTGCCAGTAGTATACAACAAATCTCTGGGGCCAACGTCCTGACTTTC
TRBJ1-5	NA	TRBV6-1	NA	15	CASSDLAGVNQPQHF	TGTGCCAGCAGTGATCTGGCAGGGGTGAATCAGCCCCAGCATTTT
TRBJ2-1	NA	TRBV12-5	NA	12	CASVYGYNEQFF	TGTGCTAGTGTCTACGGGTACAATGAGCAGTTCTTC
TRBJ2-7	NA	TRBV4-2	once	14	CASSQGGSLYEQYF	TGTGCCAGCAGCCAAGGGGGCAGCCTCTACGAGCAGTACTTC
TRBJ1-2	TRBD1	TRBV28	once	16	CASSLSVGQGHYGYTF	TGTGCCAGCAGTTTATCGGTCGGACAGGGCCACTATGGCTACACCTTC
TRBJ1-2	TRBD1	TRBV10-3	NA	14	CAISGQGDNYGYTF	TGTGCCATCAGTGGGCAGGGGGACAACTATGGCTACACCTTC
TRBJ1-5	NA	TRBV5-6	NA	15	CASSLAGVGYQPQHF	TGTGCCAGCAGCTTGGCCGGAGTAGGATATCAGCCCCAGCATTTT
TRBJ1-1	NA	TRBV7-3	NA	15	CASSPGAGEKSEAFF	TGTGCCAGCAGCCCTGGGGCAGGAGAGAAGTCTGAAGCTTTCTTT
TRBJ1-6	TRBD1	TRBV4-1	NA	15	CASSQADRVGSPLHF	TGCGCCAGCAGCCAAGCGGACAGGGTCGGTTCACCCCTCCACTTT
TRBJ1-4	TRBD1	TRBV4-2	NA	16	CASSQESDRKNEKLFF	TGTGCCAGCAGCCAAGAATCGGACAGGAAAAATGAAAAACTGTTTTTT
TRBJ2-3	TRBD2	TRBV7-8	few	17	CASSPGLAGAGADTQYF	TGTGCCAGCAGCCCCGGCTTAGCGGGGGCAGGAGCAGATACGCAGTATTTT
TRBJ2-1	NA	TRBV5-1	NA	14	CASQDPGSYNEQFF	TGCGCCAGCCAAGACCCAGGCTCCTACAATGAGCAGTTCTTC
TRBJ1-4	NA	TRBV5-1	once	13	CASSRGQSEKLFF	TGCGCCAGCAGCCGCGGACAGAGTGAAAAACTGTTTTTT
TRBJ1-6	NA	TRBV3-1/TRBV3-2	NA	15	CASSQERGGNSPLHF	TGTGCCAGCAGCCAAGAGAGGGGAGGTAATTCACCCCTCCACTTT
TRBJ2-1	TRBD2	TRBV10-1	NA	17	CASSGPTSGGEYNEQFF	TGCGCCAGCAGCGGGCCGACTAGCGGGGGAGAGTACAATGAGCAGTTCTTC
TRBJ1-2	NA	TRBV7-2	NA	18	CASSLDPRSSSFNYGYTF	TGTGCCAGCAGCTTAGATCCCAGGTCTAGCTCGTTTAACTATGGCTACACCTTC
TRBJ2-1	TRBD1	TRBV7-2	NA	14	CASSLGGGRAEQFF	TGTGCCAGCAGCTTAGGAGGGGGCCGGGCTGAGCAGTTCTTC
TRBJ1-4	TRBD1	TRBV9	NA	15	CASSVQGTGVEKLFF	TGTGCCAGCAGCGTACAGGGGACAGGAGTTGAAAAACTGTTTTTT
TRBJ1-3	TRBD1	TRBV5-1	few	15	CASSWTGGAGNTIYF	TGCGCCAGCAGCTGGACAGGGGGAGCTGGAAACACCATATATTTT
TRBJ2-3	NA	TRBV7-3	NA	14	CASSLLGVGDTQYF	TGTGCCAGCAGCTTACTAGGAGTCGGGGATACGCAGTATTTT
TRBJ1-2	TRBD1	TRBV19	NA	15	CASSMTGVKGYGYTF	TGTGCCAGTAGTATGACAGGGGTTAAGGGATATGGCTACACCTTC
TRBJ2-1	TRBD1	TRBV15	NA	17	CATSELQLGGRGNEQFF	TGTGCCACCAGCGAATTACAGCTAGGGGGCAGGGGCAATGAGCAGTTCTTC
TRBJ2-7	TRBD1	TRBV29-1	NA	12	CSVGGTGYEQYF	TGCAGCGTTGGAGGGACAGGCTACGAGCAGTACTTC
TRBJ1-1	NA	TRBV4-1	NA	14	CASSQAGAGTEAFF	TGCGCCAGCAGCCAGGCAGGGGCGGGTACTGAAGCTTTCTTT
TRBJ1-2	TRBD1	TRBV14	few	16	CASSQSGQEFLSGYTF	TGTGCCAGCAGCCAGTCCGGACAGGAATTTCTATCTGGCTACACCTTC
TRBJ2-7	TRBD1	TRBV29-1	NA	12	CSVDRGGNEQYF	TGCAGCGTGGACAGGGGAGGAAACGAGCAGTACTTC